This T cell receptor beta chain was recovered during a study of chemoradiotherapy in HPV16-positive cancers. The CDR3 length is 13 residues. V shed 3 bases and J 5 bases; nucleotides not matched to a gene: 3. CDR1 is MDHEN and CDR2 is SYDVKM in the germline V gene. Clones were read by immunoSEQ multiplex PCR, and TCRdb kept only the in-frame ones, dropping some. The sample has about 12,000 clones; approximately 75% are singletons. There are a few counts of this clone. As yet, its antigen is unknown. Study-wide findings and caveats: During treatment, candidate HPV-specific clones and E7-related motifs expanded in tumor. Better recurrence-free survival went with HPV-responsive T-cell expansion in HPV16-positive patients.

Collection of the sample occurred from a patient who underwent chemoradiotherapy. The clonotype comes from a human donor with HPV-associated anogenital cancer. This rearrangement joins TRBV28 to TRBJ1-2, with 7 nucleotides matching TRBD1. CDR3 in DNA: TGTGCCAGCAGTTTGACAGGGACGTATGGCTACACCTTC. This sequence encodes CASSLTGTYGYTF.